This TCR beta chain is from a study of human T cells and chemical hapten exposure. Study details: Sensitization involved placing 2% DPC onto a 2 cm by 2 cm region of upper inner arm skin. Each patient's scalp received weekly diphenylcyclopropenone throughout the approximately 23-week study.

Individual cDNA molecules had unique molecular identifiers attached to them by the library. TCRdb redid the calling of the RACE reads with MiXCR, one entry per CDR3 protein. The sample includes 150,000 to 200,000 distinct CDR3 sequences, around 13% of them seen just once. Findings and caveats of the study: The number of TCRs over 1 in 1000 frequency stayed unchanged after DPC.

With respect to this clonotype: Its antigen is not known.

Time point in this sample: patch test 1, 2 weeks after DPC sensitization. Noted treatment: therapeutic diphenylcyclopropenone sensitization with weekly scalp DPC. This receptor was taken from a woman aged 25 to 45 with alopecia areata. Some clones in this sample may be carry-over from other donors' samples. The specimen was whole blood, collected in connection with sensitization to the hapten diphenylcyclopropenone (DPC).

This CDR3 is CAGQGANTGELFF. The DNA of the CDR3 is TGTGCCGGCCAGGGGGCAAACACCGGGGAGCTGTTTTTT. This chain joins TRBV6-2 or TRBV6-3 and TRBJ2-2, with TRBD1 matching over 8 bases. The trim removed 11 bases at V and 2 bases at J, leaving 4 bases unmatched. Per the germline V gene, CDR1 is MNHEY and CDR2 is SVGEGT. The CDR3 length is 13 residues.